The 13 T cell receptor beta chains in this list originate from one sample, sequenced in a study of OX40 agonist ivuxolimab in advanced cancers. Assay used: immunoSEQ multiplex PCR; TCRdb lists only in-frame clones, some missing. The sample includes 75,000 to 100,000 clones, over 75% of them seen just once. The starting material was CD4+ or CD8+ T cells sorted from blood, obtained in a trial of the OX40 agonist ivuxolimab. The receptors come from an adult with an advanced solid tumor such as melanoma, head and neck, liver or kidney cancer.

The J gene is TRBJ2-6, the V gene TRBV28; D is undetermined. V gave up 3 bases and J gave up 9 bases, with 12 bases separating them. The CDR3 loop spans 14 amino acids. Germline CDR1 is MDHEN and CDR2 is SYDVKM. In DNA, the CDR3 is TGTGCCAGCAGTTTTCCCGCACGGTTCAACGTCCTGACTTTC. This encodes CASSFPARFNVLTF.

DNA of the CDR3: TGCAGCGTTGAATTGGAGTCGTACGAGCAGTACTTC. Translation: CSVELESYEQYF. The V gene is TRBV29-1, the J gene TRBJ2-7; D is uncertain. The CDR3 contains 12 residues. The V gene's germline CDR1 is SQVTM and CDR2 ANQGSEA. Trimming removed 2 bases from V and 4 bases from J, with 9 bases in between.

V gene TRBV6-6 combines with J gene TRBJ1-1; 10 bases are shared with TRBD1. The V and J ends lost 7 bases and 3 bases, in that order; junction bases with no gene match: 8. The CDR3 is made up of 15 amino acids. CDR1 and CDR2 (germline): MNHNY, SVGAGI (reference sequence). For the CDR3, the DNA is TGTGCCAGCACTTGGACAGGGGGTCTAGACACTGAAGCTTTCTTT. It is translated as CASTWTGGLDTEAFF.

The V call is TRBV7-2, the J call TRBJ2-1; 10 bases are a match to TRBD2. The CDR3 is 15 amino acids. Germline CDR1 and CDR2: SGHTA and FQGNSA. With 1 base clipped from V and 7 bases from J, the junction kept 4 bases outside the gene matches. CDR3 sequence (DNA): TGTGCCAGCAGCTTAGGGGGACTAGCGCGGAATGAGCAGTTCTTC. This gives the protein CASSLGGLARNEQFF. Full variable domain (rest looked up from reference TRBV7-2 and TRBJ2-1): GAGVSQSPSNKVTEKGKDVELRCDPISGHTALYWYRQSLGQGLEFLIYFQGNSAPDKSGLPSDRFSAERTGGSVSTLTIQRTQQEDSAVYLCASSLGGLARNEQFFGPGTRLTVL.

The CDR3 DNA is TGTGCCAGCAGTAGAAAGCGGGGGGGCACAGATACGCAGTATTTT. It yields the protein CASSRKRGGTDTQYF. V and J are TRBV27 and TRBJ2-3; 9 bases line up with TRBD2. With V trimmed by 5 bases and J by 1 base, 4 bases remained unmatched. The CDR3 spans 15 residues. Germline values: CDR1 MNHEY, CDR2 SMNVEV (reference sequence).

The rearrangement links TRBV14 to TRBJ1-1; the D gene is possibly TRBD1 (5 bases). V was clipped by 4 bases and J by 2 bases, with 14 bases between them. The CDR3 sequence is 15 residues long. CDR1 is SGHDN, CDR2 FVKESK, per germline. In DNA, the CDR3 is TGTGCCAGCAGCCGCAAGATAACAGGCAACACTGAAGCTTTCTTT. It is translated as CASSRKITGNTEAFF.

This clone was counted once. This chain links TRBV12-5 with TRBJ1-1; 8 positions match TRBD1. Germline V gene data show CDR1 as LGHNT and CDR2 as FRNRAP. This CDR3 is 12 amino acids long. The CDR3 DNA follows: TGTGCCAAGAGACAGGGGAGGACTGAAGCTTTCTTT. Translation: CAKRQGRTEAFF.

The chain links TRBV18 to TRBJ1-5; TRBD1 aligns across 9 bases. Germline values: CDR1 KGHSH, CDR2 LQKENI. The V gene end was trimmed by 3 bases and the J gene end by 7 bases; junction bases not matched to a gene: 7. The CDR3 spans 15 residues. CDR3 DNA: TGTGCCAGCTCACCTGGACAGGGGACGGCGCAGCCCCAGCATTTT. Translating gives CASSPGQGTAQPQHF.

In this sample, this clone turned up once. V is TRBV5-1 and J is TRBJ2-1; 16 nucleotides match TRBD2. This CDR3 region has 19 residues. V lost 2 bases, J lost 1 base, and 6 bases stayed unmatched. Germline V gives CDR1 SGHRS, CDR2 YFSETQ. This chain's CDR3 is CASSLPGLAGGRSYNEQFF. The CDR3 DNA reads TGCGCCAGCAGCTTACCGGGACTAGCGGGGGGGCGGTCCTACAATGAGCAGTTCTTC. Drawing the rest from reference TRBV5-1 and TRBJ2-1, the complete variable domain is KAGVTQTPRYLIKTRGQQVTLSCSPISGHRSVSWYQQTPGQGLQFLFEYFSETQRNKGNFPGRFSGRQFSNSRSEMNVSTLELGDSALYLCASSLPGLAGGRSYNEQFFGPGTRLTVL.

The rearrangement joins TRBV7-2 to TRBJ2-7; 7 bases map to TRBD1. This CDR3 is built from 14 residues. Germline V gives CDR1 SGHTA, CDR2 FQGNSA. Unmatched junction bases numbered 7, after V lost 3 bases and J lost 5 bases. CDR3 in DNA: TGTGCCAGCAGCTTGACAGGGAGAGGAAACGAGCAGTACTTC. The encoded protein is CASSLTGRGNEQYF.

The genes are TRBV7-7 and TRBJ2-5; D unclear. The CDR3 contains 13 residues. Trimming left V 1 base short and J 0 bases short, with 3 bases between. From germline, CDR1 is SSHAT and CDR2 FNYEAQ (reference sequence). The CDR3 DNA sequence: TGTGCCAGCAGCTTAGGTCACCAAGAGACCCAGTACTTC. Its translation: CASSLGHQETQYF.

The chain joins TRBV7-6 to TRBJ1-2; D may be TRBD1 (5 bases). The V and J ends lost 0 bases and 8 bases respectively, with 22 bases between them. The CDR3 has 17 amino acids. CDR1 is SGHVS, CDR2 FNYEAQ, per germline. In DNA, the CDR3 is TGTGCCAGCAGCTTAGCGCGGAGGGGAATGGGCTCTCGGGGCTACACCTTC. Its translation: CASSLARRGMGSRGYTF.

This rearrangement joins TRBV9 to TRBJ2-1; D is unclear. The CDR3 runs to 15 residues. V was shortened by 1 base and J by 0 bases, with 8 bases between the two germline ends. Germline CDR1 and CDR2: SGDLS and YYNGEE. CDR3 protein: CASSVSEGSYNEQFF. The CDR3 DNA is TGTGCCAGCAGCGTAAGCGAAGGCTCCTACAATGAGCAGTTCTTC.